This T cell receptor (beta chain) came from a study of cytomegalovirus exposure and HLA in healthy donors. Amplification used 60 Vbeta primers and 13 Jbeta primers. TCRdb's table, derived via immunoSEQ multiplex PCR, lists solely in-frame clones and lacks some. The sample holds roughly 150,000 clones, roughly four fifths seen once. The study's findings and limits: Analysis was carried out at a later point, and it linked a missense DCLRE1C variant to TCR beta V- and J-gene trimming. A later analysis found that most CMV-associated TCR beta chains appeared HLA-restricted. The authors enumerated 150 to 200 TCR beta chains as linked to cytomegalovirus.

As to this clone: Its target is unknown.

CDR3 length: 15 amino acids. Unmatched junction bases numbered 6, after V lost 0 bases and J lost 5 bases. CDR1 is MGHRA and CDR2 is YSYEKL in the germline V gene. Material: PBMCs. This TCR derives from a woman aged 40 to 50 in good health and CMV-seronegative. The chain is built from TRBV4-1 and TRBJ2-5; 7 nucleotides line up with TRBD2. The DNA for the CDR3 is TGCGCCAGCAGCCAAGAAGGCAGGGAGGGGGAGACCCAGTACTTC. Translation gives CASSQEGREGETQYF.